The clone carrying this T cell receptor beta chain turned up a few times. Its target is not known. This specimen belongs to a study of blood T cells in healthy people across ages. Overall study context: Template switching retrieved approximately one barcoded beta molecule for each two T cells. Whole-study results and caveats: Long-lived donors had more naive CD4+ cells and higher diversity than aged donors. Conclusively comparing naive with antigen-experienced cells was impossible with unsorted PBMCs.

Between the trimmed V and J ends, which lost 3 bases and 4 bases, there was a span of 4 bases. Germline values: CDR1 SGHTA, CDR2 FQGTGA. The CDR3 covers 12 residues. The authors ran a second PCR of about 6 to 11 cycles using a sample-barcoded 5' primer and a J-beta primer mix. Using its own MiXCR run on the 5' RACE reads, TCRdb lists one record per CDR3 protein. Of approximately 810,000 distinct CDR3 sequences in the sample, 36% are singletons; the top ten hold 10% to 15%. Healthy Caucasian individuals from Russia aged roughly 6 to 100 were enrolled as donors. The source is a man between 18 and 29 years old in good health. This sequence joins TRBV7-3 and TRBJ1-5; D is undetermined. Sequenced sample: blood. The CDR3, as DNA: TGTGCCAGCAGCTTCTTGAATCAGCCCCAGCATTTT. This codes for CASSFLNQPQHF.